What follows are 29 T cell receptor beta chains derived from one specimen sequenced in a study of shared clonotypes between healthy human individuals (dated by TCRdb to the early 2020s). The library was prepared using the immunoSEQ multiplex PCR assay. Here the immuneACCESS table is served through TCRdb, limited to in-frame sequences with V and J called. Missing clones are a known gap in these copies; in checked studies unresolved V genes cover under half, and the rest lacks a known reason. Recorded for this sample are approximately 2.4 million clones; approximately 95% of them occurred a single time. The ten largest make up approximately 0.13% of the sample. The material sequenced was naive CD4+ T cells sorted from blood. The sample's cell subset or site label is to be understood as: CD45RA+ positively selected. These receptors were obtained from a young man in good health.

CDR3 sequence: CASSYPTGGGNQPQHF. The DNA for the CDR3 is TGTGCCAGCAGTTATCCAACCGGGGGAGGGAATCAGCCCCAGCATTTT. The chain uses TRBV6-5 and TRBJ1-5; D is perhaps TRBD1 (5 bases). Germline lookup yields CDR1 MNHEY and CDR2 SVGAGI. The ends were cut back, 3 bases at V and 4 bases at J, with 16 bases in the middle. The CDR3 has 16 amino acids.

This clone has just one count. CDR3 nucleotides: TGTGCCAGCAGTTACGGGGACAGGGAAATTTACGCCCTCCACTTT. Its protein is CASSYGDREIYALHF. This sequence joins TRBV6-5 and TRBJ1-6, with 9 bases fitting TRBD1. In germline, CDR1 is MNHEY, CDR2 SVGAGI. This CDR3 is built from 15 residues. J was trimmed by 14 bases and V by 2 bases; bases with no gene match: 10.

V is TRBV5-1 and J is TRBJ2-3, with 7 positions matching TRBD1. V lost 5 bases and J lost 0; bases outside the gene matches: 6. This CDR3 contains 15 residues. Germline V lookup: CDR1 SGHRS, CDR2 YFSETQ. The CDR3 nucleotides are TGCGCCAGCAGATCTTTGACAGGGAGCACAGATACGCAGTATTTT. It specifies CASRSLTGSTDTQYF.

V usage is TRBV2 and J usage is TRBJ2-2, with 7 bases aligning to TRBD1. The length of the CDR3 is 15 residues. V trimming: 6 bases; J trimming: 5 bases; junction bases outside the gene matches: 9. Germline V gene lookup returns CDR1 SNHLY and CDR2 FYNNEI. The CDR3 sequence: CASSRRDSLTGELFF. CDR3 DNA: TGTGCCAGCAGCCGACGGGACAGCCTAACCGGGGAGCTGTTTTTT.

The CDR3 here is CASTSDRGFSEAFF. CDR3 DNA sequence: TGTGCCAGCACTTCGGACAGGGGCTTTTCTGAAGCTTTCTTT. The chain has TRBV6-5 and TRBJ1-1; 9 bases line up with TRBD1. Germline V CDR1 and CDR2: MNHEY, SVGAGI. The CDR3 length is 14 residues. V lost 7 bases and J lost 6; bases outside the gene matches: 9.

As concerns this clone: At the DNA level, this CDR3 is encoded by other sequences in the same sample as well. The chain joins TRBV30 to TRBJ1-3; D perhaps matches TRBD1 (6 bases). Trimming pared 0 bases from V and 4 bases from J, leaving 13 bases between. Germline loops: CDR1 GTSNPN, CDR2 SVGIG (reference sequence). The CDR3 loop spans 15 amino acids. CDR3 in DNA: TGTGCCTGGAGTGTACGAGGGGGATCAGGAAACACCATATATTTT. Protein product: CAWSVRGGSGNTIYF.

This chain connects TRBV13 to TRBJ2-7; 7 bases align to TRBD1. Germline CDR1 is PRHDT and CDR2 is FYEKMQ (reference sequence). V gave up 2 bases and J gave up 0 bases; unmatched junction bases: 4. The CDR3 is 15 amino acids. The CDR3 DNA reads TGTGCCAGCAGCTTAAGGCAGGGGGTCTCCTACGAGCAGTACTTC. It translates to CASSLRQGVSYEQYF.

The chain recombines TRBV7-2 with TRBJ2-3; 11 bases map to TRBD2. V lost 6 bases to trimming and J lost 0 bases; unmatched junction nucleotides: 8. This CDR3 contains 17 residues. Germline assignment: CDR1 SGHTA and CDR2 FQGNSA. CDR3 DNA: TGTGCCAGCAGTTATATAGCGGGGGGGCTTAGCACAGATACGCAGTATTTT. Translation: CASSYIAGGLSTDTQYF. Supplemented by reference TRBV7-2 and TRBJ2-3, the full variable domain reads GAGVSQSPSNKVTEKGKDVELRCDPISGHTALYWYRQSLGQGLEFLIYFQGNSAPDKSGLPSDRFSAERTGGSVSTLTIQRTQQEDSAVYLCASSYIAGGLSTDTQYFGPGTRLTVL.

The gene calls are TRBV25-1 and TRBJ2-3; 8 bases line up with TRBD1. The CDR3 contains 15 residues. Germline assignment: CDR1 MGHDK and CDR2 SYGVNS. V lost 1 base, J lost 0 bases, and 0 bases stayed unmatched. The CDR3 sequence: CASSEWTGSTDTQYF. The CDR3 coding sequence is TGTGCCAGCAGTGAATGGACAGGGAGCACAGATACGCAGTATTTT.

The chain combines TRBV5-1 with TRBJ1-2; D is perhaps TRBD1 (5 bases). The CDR3 contains 16 residues. Germline V gives CDR1 SGHRS, CDR2 YFSETQ. V was clipped by 1 base and J by 7 bases, with 20 bases between them. The CDR3 sequence: CASSLSRDALGLGYTF. The CDR3 DNA follows: TGCGCCAGCAGCTTGAGCCGGGACGCATTGGGGCTTGGCTACACCTTC.

The chain carries TRBV15 and TRBJ1-1; D call uncertain. Trimming cost V 0 bases and J 0 bases, with 5 bases left between them. The V gene's germline CDR1 is LNHNV and CDR2 YYDKDF (reference sequence). The CDR3 sequence is 14 residues long. The CDR3 sequence: CATSREQLNTEAFF. CDR3 DNA sequence: TGTGCCACCAGCAGAGAACAATTGAACACTGAAGCTTTCTTT.

Only one count was recorded for this clone. This chain links TRBV5-6 with TRBJ2-7; maybe TRBD1 (6 bases). This CDR3 contains 15 residues. Trimming cost V 6 bases and J 2 bases, with 18 bases left between them. Germline V lookup: CDR1 SGHDT, CDR2 YYEEEE. This CDR3 is CASTFGTGQAYEQYF. In DNA form, the CDR3 reads TGTGCCAGCACCTTTGGTACGGGACAAGCCTACGAGCAGTACTTC.

As DNA, the CDR3 is TGTGCCAGTAGTTTCCTTGGGCACGGCGACCAAGAGACCCAGTACTTC. This codes for CASSFLGHGDQETQYF. This chain joins TRBV19 and TRBJ2-5; D is undetermined. CDR1 and CDR2 from the germline V gene are LNHDA and SQIVND (reference sequence). This CDR3 spans 16 amino acids. V gave up 5 bases and J gave up 0 bases, with 16 bases separating them.

This sequence joins TRBV10-2 and TRBJ2-7, with D unclear. V was clipped by 7 bases and J by 0 bases, with 16 bases between them. CDR1 and CDR2 (germline): WSHSY, SAAADI. The length of the CDR3 is 15 residues. CDR3 in amino acids: CASKLGAGSSYEQYF. The CDR3 DNA reads as TGCGCCAGCAAGTTGGGCGCTGGAAGCTCCTACGAGCAGTACTTC.

A word on this clone: The DNA is omitted, as the CDR3 cannot be located on it reliably, and the CDR3 follows TCRdb's listing. This rearrangement joins TRBV19 to TRBJ1-4. The CDR3 is 13 amino acids long, termini counted. The V gene's germline CDR1 is LNHDA and CDR2 SQIVND (reference sequence). The CDR3 reads CASNDFRGEKLFF.

The chain has TRBV10-1 and TRBJ2-7; 7 nucleotides line up with TRBD1. J lost 5 bases, V lost 2 bases, and 3 bases had no gene match. Per germline, CDR1 WNHNN and CDR2 SYGVQD (reference sequence). The CDR3 loop spans 13 amino acids. The CDR3, as DNA: TGCGCCAGCAGTGAGGCAGGGGGTCACGAGCAGTACTTC. It yields the protein CASSEAGGHEQYF.

This rearrangement joins TRBV6-6 to TRBJ2-7, with D possibly TRBD2 on 6 matching bases. V was trimmed by 7 bases and J by 1 base, leaving 11 bases between them. The CDR3 runs 13 residues. Germline V gene sequence: CDR1 MNHNY, CDR2 SVGAGI (reference sequence). CDR3 coding DNA: TGTGCCAGCATAAGTAGCGGTTCCTACGAGCAGTACTTC. Translation: CASISSGSYEQYF.

V gene TRBV18 combines with J gene TRBJ2-1, with 9 bases matching TRBD2. This CDR3 is built from 16 residues. Germline V gives CDR1 KGHSH, CDR2 LQKENI. Trimming cost V 3 bases and J 3 bases; bases outside gene matches: 6. CDR3 DNA sequence: TGTGCCAGCTCACCCAGACTAGCGGATAACTACAATGAGCAGTTCTTC. Its translation: CASSPRLADNYNEQFF.

The chain is built from TRBV6-6 and TRBJ1-1, with D possibly being TRBD1 (6 bases). Germline CDR1 MNHNY, CDR2 SVGAGI (reference sequence). V was pared by 3 bases and J by 4 bases, with 12 bases between. CDR3 length equals 14 residues. The CDR3 loop is CASSYEGVGTEAFF. CDR3 coding DNA: TGTGCCAGCAGTTATGAGGGGGTTGGCACTGAAGCTTTCTTT.

The chain joins TRBV7-9 to TRBJ1-1; 9 bases line up with TRBD1. The CDR3 loop spans 16 amino acids. In germline, CDR1 is SEHNR, CDR2 FQNEAQ (reference sequence). V gave up 0 bases and J gave up 1 base; unmatched junction bases: 3. The CDR3 is CASSLAGTGSNTEAFF. The CDR3 bases are TGTGCCAGCAGCTTAGCCGGGACAGGGTCGAACACTGAAGCTTTCTTT.

The chain carries TRBV29-1 and TRBJ2-7, with 8 bases aligning to TRBD2. The CDR3 totals 14 residues. The V gene end was trimmed by 6 bases and the J gene end by 1 base; junction bases not matched to a gene: 8. Germline CDR1 reads SQVTM; CDR2 reads ANQGSEA. CDR3 nucleotide sequence: TGCAGCGTCTTGATGACTAGCGAGTCCTACGAGCAGTACTTC. Its translation is CSVLMTSESYEQYF.

This chain links TRBV9 with TRBJ2-3; 11 bases align to TRBD1. CDR1 and CDR2 (germline): SGDLS, YYNGEE. Trimming at V came to 2 bases and at J to 5 bases, leaving 4 bases not matched to a gene. The CDR3 runs to 15 residues. CDR3 in amino acids: CASSVDRGLKDTQYF. The CDR3 DNA follows: TGTGCCAGCAGCGTGGACAGGGGGCTAAAAGATACGCAGTATTTT.

This sequence joins TRBV28 and TRBJ2-7; D is unclear. V was cut by 7 bases and J by 0 bases, with 13 bases left in between. There are 14 residues in the CDR3. The germline V gene has CDR1 MDHEN and CDR2 SYDVKM. The CDR3 reads CASNGALSSYEQYF. CDR3 in DNA: TGTGCCAGCAACGGAGCCCTTTCCTCCTACGAGCAGTACTTC.

V and J are TRBV9 and TRBJ2-7, with D perhaps matching TRBD1 or TRBD2 (6 bases each). This CDR3 is built from 14 residues. Germline loops: CDR1 SGDLS, CDR2 YYNGEE. V lost 4 bases and J 3 bases, leaving 14 bases between the germline ends. In nucleotides, the CDR3 is TGTGCCAGCAGCAAGGGGGGTGGGAACTACGAGCAGTACTTC. It is translated as CASSKGGGNYEQYF. The variable domain in full, completed from reference TRBV9 and TRBJ2-7, reads DSGVTQTPKHLITATGQRVTLRCSPRSGDLSVYWYQQSLDQGLQFLIQYYNGEERAKGNILERFSAQQFPDLHSELNLSSLELGDSALYFCASSKGGGNYEQYFGPGTRLTVT.

The chain recombines TRBV30 with TRBJ1-1; tentatively, D is TRBD1 (6 bases). Deletions cut 2 bases from V and 3 bases from J, with 13 bases between. The CDR3 runs 14 residues. The germline V gene encodes CDR1 GTSNPN and CDR2 SVGIG (reference sequence). In DNA form, the CDR3 reads TGTGCCTGGAGTAGACAGGTGGGGTACACTGAAGCTTTCTTT. It specifies CAWSRQVGYTEAFF. Based on the CDR3 plus reference TRBV30 and TRBJ1-1, the full variable domain is SQTIHQWPATLVQPVGSPLSLECTVEGTSNPNLYWYRQAAGRGLQLLFYSVGIGQISSEVPQNLSASRPQDRQFILSSKKLLLSDSGFYLCAWSRQVGYTEAFFGQGTRLTVV.

This sequence joins TRBV29-1 and TRBJ2-1; 11 bases match TRBD1. CDR3 length: 16 amino acids. Germline-derived CDR1 and CDR2 are SQVTM and ANQGSEA. Trimming took 5 bases from V and 3 from J; bases not matched to a gene: 9. The CDR3 protein is CSVYRGQGANYNEQFF. CDR3 nucleotides: TGCAGCGTTTACCGCGGACAGGGGGCGAACTACAATGAGCAGTTCTTC.

The V call is TRBV10-2, the J call TRBJ2-5; possibly TRBD1 for D (6 bases). The germline V gene encodes CDR1 WSHSY and CDR2 SAAADI. This CDR3 contains 16 residues. The V end was cut by 2 bases, the J end by 5 bases, with 18 bases between. The CDR3 DNA reads as TGCGCCAGCAGTGAGCCGGGGACACCCGTCCCGGAGACCCAGTACTTC. Translation gives CASSEPGTPVPETQYF.

CDR3 in amino acids: CASSLGVAGVLQETQYF. CDR3 sequence (DNA): TGTGCCAGCAGCTTAGGGGTAGCGGGGGTACTACAAGAGACCCAGTACTTC. The chain couples TRBV7-2 to TRBJ2-5; TRBD2 matches 9 bases. Germline-derived CDR1 and CDR2 are SGHTA and FQGNSA. The CDR3 contains 17 residues. The V and J ends lost 1 base and 2 bases, in that order; junction bases with no gene match: 8.

The V call is TRBV6-1, the J call TRBJ1-1; D remains ambiguous. The ends were cut back, 7 bases at V and 1 base at J, with 13 bases in the middle. Germline V lookup: CDR1 MNHNS, CDR2 SASEGT. The CDR3 has 14 residues. Here the CDR3 reads CASTGQRGNTEAFF. In DNA form, the CDR3 reads TGTGCCAGCACCGGGCAGAGAGGGAACACTGAAGCTTTCTTT.